This entry describes one T cell receptor beta chain. Its antigen is not identified. Trimming took 7 bases from V and 3 from J; bases not matched to a gene: 4. The germline CDR1 and CDR2 sequences are MDHEN and SYDVKM. CDR3 size: 14 residues. This entry is derived from a study of OX40 agonist ivuxolimab in advanced cancers. The table came from immunoSEQ multiplex PCR; TCRdb's copy has only in-frame clones and leaves some out. The repertoire holds about 56,000 clones, with approximately 80% as singletons. Anyone with autoimmune disease history or systemic immunosuppression was excluded. Study-level findings and limits: Still undetermined is the antigen specificity of the expanded peripheral T cells. Some nonresponders additionally presented with little normalized T-cell clonal expansion.

The chain has TRBV28 and TRBJ1-4; TRBD1 matches at 8 bases. Source: CD4+ or CD8+ T cells sorted from blood, taken in a trial of the OX40 agonist ivuxolimab. The receptor was isolated from an adult with an advanced solid tumor such as melanoma, head and neck, liver or kidney cancer. The CDR3 DNA is TGTGCCAGCACCCAGGACAGGGCTAATGAAAAACTGTTTTTT. This codes for CASTQDRANEKLFF.